These T cell receptor beta chains were read from a single sample in a study of radiotherapy plus CTLA-4 blockade in lung cancer. The repertoire was sequenced with immunoSEQ multiplex PCR; TCRdb's copy has only in-frame clones and lacks some. The top ten hold 0.75% to 0.95% of the sample, which has 90,000 or so clones, 83% seen once. Sample: peripheral blood, taken from a patient treated with radiotherapy plus ipilimumab. Receptor source: a human donor with non-small cell lung cancer who had stable disease on radiotherapy plus ipilimumab. Each CDR3 is given with its conserved first and last residue. D genes are given only for firm matches. Clone sizes are given selectively: once, few, many, or a class where the clone is expanded.

j_gene: TRBJ2-7
d_gene: TRBD1
abundance: NA
v_gene: TRBV7-9
CDR3aa: CASSFSGGGTGPVEQYF
CDR3nt: TGTGCCAGCAGCTTCTCTGGGGGTGGGACAGGCCCTGTCGAGCAGTACTTC

j_gene: TRBJ1-5
d_gene: NA
abundance: few
v_gene: TRBV28
CDR3aa: CASSSPSSNQPQHF
CDR3nt: TGTGCCAGCAGTTCGCCGAGTAGCAATCAGCCCCAGCATTTT

j_gene: TRBJ2-5
d_gene: NA
abundance: NA
v_gene: TRBV4-2
CDR3aa: CASSQPNLRLETQYF
CDR3nt: TGTGCCAGCAGCCAACCTAACCTAAGATTGGAGACCCAGTACTTC

j_gene: TRBJ2-7
d_gene: NA
abundance: NA
v_gene: TRBV6-1
CDR3aa: CASSEESSSSYEQYF
CDR3nt: TGTGCCAGCAGCGAGGAGTCGTCGAGCTCCTACGAGCAGTACTTC

j_gene: TRBJ1-5
d_gene: NA
abundance: once
v_gene: TRBV19
CDR3aa: CASSIADSQPQHF
CDR3nt: TGTGCCAGTAGTATAGCCGACAGTCAGCCCCAGCATTTT

j_gene: TRBJ1-1
d_gene: TRBD1
abundance: NA
v_gene: TRBV5-4
CDR3aa: CASRRQGRLNTEAFF
CDR3nt: TGTGCCAGCAGGAGACAGGGACGATTGAACACTGAAGCTTTCTTT

j_gene: TRBJ2-2
d_gene: TRBD1
abundance: NA
v_gene: TRBV19
CDR3aa: CASSPTGGVTGELFF
CDR3nt: TGTGCCAGTAGTCCGACAGGGGGAGTTACCGGGGAGCTGTTTTTT

j_gene: TRBJ2-2
d_gene: NA
abundance: once
v_gene: TRBV29-1
CDR3aa: CSATTGTGELFF
CDR3nt: TGCAGCGCTACCACAGGGACCGGGGAGCTGTTTTTT

j_gene: TRBJ1-6
d_gene: TRBD1
abundance: NA
v_gene: TRBV6-5
CDR3aa: CASSRTGPFGTLHF
CDR3nt: TGTGCCAGCAGCCGGACAGGGCCTTTTGGGACCCTCCACTTT

j_gene: TRBJ2-7
d_gene: TRBD2
abundance: NA
v_gene: TRBV7-9
CDR3aa: CASSLGGGRAGDEQYF
CDR3nt: TGTGCCAGCAGCTTAGGCGGCGGGAGGGCCGGCGACGAGCAGTACTTC

j_gene: TRBJ2-1
d_gene: NA
abundance: NA
v_gene: TRBV29-1
CDR3aa: CSGGQTYNEQFF
CDR3nt: TGCAGCGGTGGACAGACTTACAATGAGCAGTTCTTC

j_gene: TRBJ2-3
d_gene: TRBD2
abundance: NA
v_gene: TRBV7-3
CDR3aa: CASSEAGGSTDTQYF
CDR3nt: TGTGCCAGCAGCGAAGCGGGGGGCAGCACAGATACGCAGTATTTT

j_gene: TRBJ2-7
d_gene: NA
abundance: NA
v_gene: TRBV6-6
CDR3aa: CASSYSLSYEQYF
CDR3nt: TGTGCCAGCAGTTACTCATTGTCCTACGAGCAGTACTTC

j_gene: TRBJ1-4
d_gene: TRBD1
abundance: NA
v_gene: TRBV2
CDR3aa: CASSERGHEKLFF
CDR3nt: TGTGCCAGCAGTGAAAGGGGGCATGAAAAACTGTTTTTT

j_gene: TRBJ2-3
d_gene: TRBD2
abundance: NA
v_gene: TRBV5-5
CDR3aa: CASSSFSGGRFTDTQYF
CDR3nt: TGTGCCAGCAGCTCGTTTAGCGGGGGGCGCTTCACAGATACGCAGTATTTT

j_gene: TRBJ2-3
d_gene: NA
abundance: NA
v_gene: TRBV7-2
CDR3aa: CASSLLAVREDTQYF
CDR3nt: TGTGCCAGCAGCTTACTGGCGGTCAGGGAAGATACGCAGTATTTT

j_gene: TRBJ2-2
d_gene: TRBD1
abundance: few
v_gene: TRBV11-3
CDR3aa: CASSPIFPDRVNTGELFF
CDR3nt: TGTGCCAGCAGCCCAATCTTCCCGGACAGGGTGAACACCGGGGAGCTGTTTTTT

j_gene: TRBJ1-2
d_gene: NA
abundance: NA
v_gene: TRBV27
CDR3aa: CASSLNRNYGYTF
CDR3nt: TGTGCCAGCAGTTTGAACAGGAACTATGGCTACACCTTC

j_gene: TRBJ2-7
d_gene: TRBD1
abundance: NA
v_gene: TRBV6-6
CDR3aa: CASGTGGTYEQYF
CDR3nt: TGTGCCAGCGGGACAGGGGGTACCTACGAGCAGTACTTC

j_gene: TRBJ2-3
d_gene: TRBD2
abundance: NA
v_gene: TRBV5-4
CDR3aa: CASSIGLAGDTDTQYF
CDR3nt: TGTGCCAGCAGCATCGGACTAGCGGGGGACACAGATACGCAGTATTTT

j_gene: TRBJ2-5
d_gene: NA
abundance: NA
v_gene: TRBV2
CDR3aa: CASKQVAPGEIQYF
CDR3nt: TGTGCCAGCAAGCAGGTGGCACCGGGCGAGATCCAGTACTTC

j_gene: TRBJ2-1
d_gene: NA
abundance: NA
v_gene: TRBV18
CDR3aa: CASSPGTSDEQFF
CDR3nt: TGTGCCAGCTCACCTGGGACCTCCGATGAGCAGTTCTTC

j_gene: TRBJ2-1
d_gene: TRBD1
abundance: NA
v_gene: TRBV4-1
CDR3aa: CASSPRDRVDEQFF
CDR3nt: TGCGCCAGCAGCCCCCGGGACAGGGTGGATGAGCAGTTCTTC

j_gene: TRBJ2-2
d_gene: TRBD2
abundance: NA
v_gene: TRBV7-2
CDR3aa: CASSLQRLAWATGELFF
CDR3nt: TGTGCCAGCAGCTTACAACGACTAGCGTGGGCCACCGGGGAGCTGTTTTTT

j_gene: TRBJ2-1
d_gene: TRBD2
abundance: NA
v_gene: TRBV7-3
CDR3aa: CASSPRTSGRSSYNEQFF
CDR3nt: TGTGCCAGCAGCCCGAGGACTAGCGGGAGGAGCTCCTACAATGAGCAGTTCTTC

j_gene: TRBJ2-7
d_gene: TRBD2
abundance: NA
v_gene: TRBV7-9
CDR3aa: CASSLARTSGRALANEQYF
CDR3nt: TGTGCCAGCAGCTTAGCCCGGACTAGCGGGAGGGCCCTCGCCAACGAGCAGTACTTC

j_gene: TRBJ2-7
d_gene: NA
abundance: NA
v_gene: TRBV19
CDR3aa: CASSIEWSSYEQYF
CDR3nt: TGTGCCAGTAGTATTGAGTGGAGCTCCTACGAGCAGTACTTC

j_gene: TRBJ2-5
d_gene: NA
abundance: NA
v_gene: TRBV9
CDR3aa: CASSVTGIQETQYF
CDR3nt: TGTGCCAGCAGCGTTACAGGGATACAAGAGACCCAGTACTTC

j_gene: TRBJ1-3
d_gene: TRBD1
abundance: NA
v_gene: TRBV11-2
CDR3aa: CASSLEVRGLENTIYF
CDR3nt: TGTGCCAGCAGCTTAGAAGTCAGGGGGCTTGAAAACACCATATATTTT

j_gene: TRBJ2-1
d_gene: NA
abundance: NA
v_gene: TRBV14
CDR3aa: CASSQLTGGYNEQFF
CDR3nt: TGTGCCAGCAGCCAGCTCACCGGAGGTTACAATGAGCAGTTCTTC

j_gene: TRBJ2-1
d_gene: NA
abundance: NA
v_gene: TRBV6-5
CDR3aa: CASSHLSGLNEQFF
CDR3nt: TGTGCCAGCAGTCACCTTAGCGGTTTAAATGAGCAGTTCTTC

j_gene: TRBJ2-7
d_gene: TRBD1
abundance: few
v_gene: TRBV10-3
CDR3aa: CAITGQGSYEQYF
CDR3nt: TGTGCCATCACGGGACAGGGGAGCTACGAGCAGTACTTC

j_gene: TRBJ1-1
d_gene: NA
abundance: once
v_gene: TRBV4-2
CDR3aa: CASSQDPRAGEAFF
CDR3nt: TGTGCCAGCAGCCAAGATCCTCGGGCGGGTGAAGCTTTCTTT

j_gene: TRBJ1-1
d_gene: TRBD1
abundance: NA
v_gene: TRBV7-9
CDR3aa: CASSTRQGGYTEAFF
CDR3nt: TGTGCCAGCAGCACTCGACAGGGTGGCTACACTGAAGCTTTCTTT

j_gene: TRBJ1-2
d_gene: NA
abundance: NA
v_gene: TRBV30
CDR3aa: CAWSVSNYGYTF
CDR3nt: TGTGCCTGGAGTGTCAGTAACTATGGCTACACCTTC

j_gene: TRBJ2-2
d_gene: TRBD2
abundance: NA
v_gene: TRBV6-4
CDR3aa: CASSPSGGGRRTGELFF
CDR3nt: TGTGCCAGCTCTCCTTCTGGCGGGGGGCGCCGCACCGGGGAGCTGTTTTTT

j_gene: TRBJ2-5
d_gene: TRBD2
abundance: NA
v_gene: TRBV15
CDR3aa: CATSRDNLAGGLGAETQYF
CDR3nt: TGTGCCACCAGCAGAGATAACCTAGCGGGGGGCCTTGGGGCAGAGACCCAGTACTTC

j_gene: TRBJ1-2
d_gene: NA
abundance: few
v_gene: TRBV5-4
CDR3aa: CASSWGQRIYGYTF
CDR3nt: TGTGCCAGCAGCTGGGGTCAGAGGATCTATGGCTACACCTTC

j_gene: TRBJ2-1
d_gene: NA
abundance: NA
v_gene: TRBV5-5
CDR3aa: CASSLGQFSYNEQFF
CDR3nt: TGTGCCAGCAGCTTGGGGCAGTTCTCCTACAATGAGCAGTTCTTC

j_gene: TRBJ2-7
d_gene: NA
abundance: NA
v_gene: TRBV28
CDR3aa: CASTTSGVNEQYF
CDR3nt: TGTGCCAGTACTACCTCAGGGGTAAACGAGCAGTACTTC

j_gene: TRBJ1-6
d_gene: NA
abundance: NA
v_gene: TRBV2
CDR3aa: CASSLFPRVDSPLHF
CDR3nt: TGTGCCAGCAGTCTTTTTCCCAGGGTTGATTCACCCCTCCACTTT

j_gene: TRBJ2-1
d_gene: TRBD2
abundance: NA
v_gene: TRBV7-2
CDR3aa: CASSLGGTSVEQFF
CDR3nt: TGTGCCAGCAGCTTAGGAGGGACTAGCGTTGAGCAGTTCTTC

j_gene: TRBJ2-1
d_gene: NA
abundance: NA
v_gene: TRBV7-2
CDR3aa: CASSLDGSSYNEQFF
CDR3nt: TGTGCCAGCAGCTTAGACGGGAGCTCCTACAATGAGCAGTTCTTC

j_gene: TRBJ2-5
d_gene: NA
abundance: NA
v_gene: TRBV19
CDR3aa: CASSIDWSETQYF
CDR3nt: TGTGCCAGTAGTATAGACTGGTCGGAGACCCAGTACTTC

j_gene: TRBJ2-1
d_gene: TRBD1
abundance: NA
v_gene: TRBV2
CDR3aa: CASRSNTGGEQFF
CDR3nt: TGTGCCAGCAGAAGCAATACAGGGGGTGAGCAGTTCTTC